The TCR beta chain under discussion was sequenced for a study of blood T cell repertoires in COVID-19. Germline V gene data show CDR1 as MNHNS and CDR2 as SASEGT. V was pared by 1 base and J by 2 bases, with 7 bases of the junction left unmatched. The CDR3 is 17 amino acids. In the source study's methods: Amplification with reference gene primers provided the estimates of nucleated cell counts. Produced via immunoSEQ multiplex PCR; TCRdb's table is partial and in-frame only. The V and J calls and clone size are taken from that table; D and trimming were inferred from the DNA. This table has hundreds of thousands of clones, approximately 80% appearing once.

The genes are TRBV6-1 and TRBJ2-5; 10 nucleotides agree with TRBD2. The source of this sequence is a woman aged 80 or over with acute or convalescent COVID-19. The sequencing sample was made of peripheral blood. CDR3 sequence reads: CASSEGAGGPRQETQYF. The DNA of the CDR3 is TGTGCCAGCAGTGAAGGAGCGGGGGGGCCGAGGCAAGAGACCCAGTACTTC.